One sample yielded the 22 T cell receptor beta chains listed below, sequenced in a study of breast tumors, draining lymph nodes, adjacent tissues. TCRdb redid the calling of the multiplex PCR reads with MiXCR, one entry per CDR3 protein. The table lists 150,000 to 200,000 distinct CDR3 sequences, about 33% of them singletons, with over 3.5% in the top ten. The lymph nodes were axillary draining lymph nodes from breast cancer patients. The source material was axillary lymph node tissue. The source of these receptors is a female donor with breast cancer. Some clones in this sample may be carry-over from other donors' samples.

The table lists this clonotype with a few counts. A much larger clone lies a single base off, so this may be a read error. The chain carries TRBV19 and TRBJ1-2; D not resolved. This CDR3 has 12 residues. CDR1 and CDR2 (germline): LNHDA, SQIVND (reference sequence). Trimming took 5 bases from V and 11 from J, leaving 15 bases between them. The CDR3: CASSDRGTGYTF. Written as DNA, the CDR3 is TGTGCCAGTAGTGATCGGGGAACTGGTTACACCTTC.

The chain combines TRBV20-1 with TRBJ2-1, with 9 nucleotides matching TRBD1. Germline-derived CDR1 and CDR2 are DFQATT and SNEGSKA (reference sequence). CDR3 length: 13 residues. The V and J ends lost 6 bases and 4 bases, in that order; junction bases with no gene match: 4. The chain's CDR3 is CSARDRVYNEQFF. The CDR3 nucleotides are TGCAGTGCCCGGGACAGGGTATACAATGAGCAGTTCTTC.

This clonotype was seen repeatedly, ten times or more. V gene TRBV29-1 combines with J gene TRBJ2-7, with 7 nucleotides matching TRBD1. From germline, CDR1 is SQVTM and CDR2 ANQGSEA. The ends lost 3 bases at V and 3 bases at J; junction bases unmatched: 14. The CDR3 has 16 amino acids. The CDR3 is CSVEGGEGTAVYEQYF. The CDR3 DNA follows: TGCAGCGTTGAGGGTGGGGAAGGGACAGCGGTCTACGAGCAGTACTTC.

On this clonotype: One base away lies a much larger clone, so this may be a sequencing read error. This sequence joins TRBV18 and TRBJ2-7; D is unclear. CDR1 and CDR2 from the germline V gene are KGHSH and LQKENI. This CDR3 spans 16 amino acids. This chain's CDR3 is CASSPGSWTVTYGQYF. The CDR3 region has the DNA TGTGCCAGCTCACCGGGTAGTTGGACGGTGACCTACGGGCAGTACTTC.

This clonotype was observed many times. V usage is TRBV24-1 and J usage is TRBJ1-5; unclear D gene. V shed 3 bases and J shed 3 bases, with 11 bases lying between them. The CDR3 runs to 15 residues. Germline values: CDR1 KGHDR, CDR2 SFDVKD. The CDR3 nucleotides are TGTGCCACCAGTGATCACCGGGTTCCCAATCAGCCCCAGCATTTT. It translates to CATSDHRVPNQPQHF.

This clonotype was found many times. V is TRBV7-8 and J is TRBJ2-1; 10 bases are a match to TRBD2. CDR3 size: 17 residues. The J segment lost 4 bases and the V segment lost 2 bases, leaving 8 bases of the junction unmatched. CDR1 is SGHVS and CDR2 is FQNEAQ in the germline V gene. Here the CDR3 reads CASSLTRLAGWYNEQFF. The CDR3 DNA is TGTGCCAGCAGCTTAACACGACTAGCGGGTTGGTACAATGAGCAGTTCTTC.

In regard to this clonotype: Germline is not matched at one junction end, which may reflect a read error. The gene calls are TRBV7-3 and TRBJ2-5; the match to TRBD2 covers 14 bases. Germline assignment: CDR1 SGHTA and CDR2 FQGTGA. This CDR3 contains 21 residues. The CDR3 loop reads CASSPSPGLAGAGGPGDTQYF. CDR3 bases: TGTGCCAGCAGCCCTTCTCCGGGACTAGCGGGGGCGGGGGGGCCAGGTGACACCCAATACTTC.

The genes are TRBV5-5 and TRBJ1-1; possible D gene TRBD1, 6 bases. The CDR3 has 18 amino acids. Trimming shortened V by 2 bases and J by 0 bases, and 20 bases separated the two germline ends. Germline CDR1 SGHKS, CDR2 YYEKEE (reference sequence). The CDR3 DNA follows: TGTGCCAGCAGCTTTGGCGGGGGCGGACTCTATGTGAACACTGAAGCTTTCTTT. It yields the protein CASSFGGGGLYVNTEAFF.

As concerns this clonotype: The junction differs from germline at one of its ends, possibly a read error. CDR3 region: CASSYVTGTQYF. The CDR3 DNA reads TGTGCCAGCAGCTACGTGACAGGTACGCAGTATTTT. The rearrangement links TRBV11-3 to TRBJ2-3, with D perhaps TRBD1 (6 bases). The CDR3 consists of 12 residues. Germline values: CDR1 SGHNT, CDR2 YENEEA.

V is TRBV28 and J is TRBJ2-7; no reliable D call. This CDR3 has 17 residues. Germline V gene data show CDR1 as MDHEN and CDR2 as SYDVKM. V lost 6 bases to trimming and J lost 3 bases, with 24 bases between them. CDR3 DNA: TGTGCCAGCAGCCCCCCCCGGCTCATCCCCCGTAGCTACGAGCAGTACTTC. Translating it yields CASSPPRLIPRSYEQYF.

This clonotype was recorded at least ten times. The V call is TRBV6-5, the J call TRBJ1-4; D remains unclear. Per germline, CDR1 MNHEY and CDR2 SVGAGI. The CDR3 is made up of 14 amino acids. V lost 0 bases and J lost 8, with 10 bases in between. The chain's CDR3 is CASSYSQIGEKLFF. In nucleotides, the CDR3 is TGTGCCAGCAGTTACTCCCAGATCGGGGAAAAACTGTTTTTT.

This clonotype was found many times. The chain carries TRBV7-2 and TRBJ1-2, with D maybe TRBD1 (6 bases). V was cut by 6 bases and J by 4 bases, with 12 bases left in between. Germline values: CDR1 SGHTA, CDR2 FQGNSA. The CDR3 runs to 13 residues. CDR3 amino acids: CASSSETGYGYTF. The CDR3 bases are TGTGCCAGCAGTTCCGAGACAGGCTATGGCTACACCTTC.

The chain combines TRBV20-1 with TRBJ2-5; D is perhaps TRBD2 (6 bases). The CDR3 contains 12 residues. Trimming pared 6 bases from V and 13 bases from J, leaving 21 bases between. Germline V lookup: CDR1 DFQATT, CDR2 SNEGSKA (reference sequence). CDR3 amino acids: CSAGGSTDTPYF. The CDR3 DNA is TGCAGTGCGGGGGGTAGCACAGATACGCCGTACTTC.

The V call is TRBV10-3, the J call TRBJ2-2; D may be TRBD1 (5 bases). The CDR3 is 15 amino acids. Trimming took 3 bases from V and 1 from J, leaving 9 bases between them. In germline, CDR1 is ENHRY, CDR2 SYGVKD. The CDR3 nucleotides are TGTGCCATCAGTGAAGACAGCATGAACACCGGGGAGCTGTTTTTT. Residues: CAISEDSMNTGELFF.

This clonotype was detected only once. The chain joins TRBV2 to TRBJ2-5; D might be TRBD1 (6 bases). Germline V gives CDR1 SNHLY, CDR2 FYNNEI. The CDR3 is made up of 14 amino acids. V was trimmed by 9 bases and J by 0 bases, leaving 14 bases between them. As DNA, the CDR3 is TGTGCCAGTGGCGGACAGCGTTACCAAGAGACCCAGTACTTC. This gives the protein CASGGQRYQETQYF.

This chain links TRBV7-2 with TRBJ2-6, with D possibly being TRBD1 or TRBD2 (5 bases each). CDR1 is SGHTA, CDR2 FQGNSA, per germline. V was shortened by 5 bases and J by 4 bases, with 18 bases between the two germline ends. The CDR3 totals 17 residues. This CDR3 reads CASSQGRLNTGANVLTF. CDR3 DNA sequence: TGTGCCAGCAGCCAGGGACGGCTGAACACCGGGGCCAACGTCCTGACTTTC.

This clonotype was picked up a small number of times. A read error is likely, as this CDR3 ends without the conserved phenylalanine or tryptophan. The J gene is TRBJ2-5, the V gene TRBV7-9, with a possible D match to TRBD2 (6 bases). Germline V gene lookup returns CDR1 SEHNR and CDR2 FQNEAQ (reference sequence). The CDR3 consists of 14 residues. V was cut by 4 bases and J by 5 bases, with 14 bases left in between. The CDR3 bases are TGTGCCAGCAGCTCTAGACTAGTTGGGGAGACCCAGTACCTC. It yields the protein CASSSRLVGETQYL.

This clonotype was detected many times. A much larger clone differs by one base, so this may be a read error. The V and J genes are TRBV2 and TRBJ1-4; weak D call: TRBD1 (6 bases). This CDR3 region has 11 residues. Germline loops: CDR1 SNHLY, CDR2 FYNNEI. With 6 bases removed from V and 8 bases from J, the gap between germline ends came to 7 bases. The CDR3 here is CASRTGEKLFF. The CDR3 coding sequence is TGTGCCAGCAGGACAGGAGAAAAACTGTTTTTT.

This clonotype was seen ten or more times. The chain combines TRBV6-5 with TRBJ1-6; D is ambiguous. The V gene lost 6 bases and the J gene lost 2 bases, with 11 bases spanning the gap. CDR3 length equals 15 residues. CDR1 is MNHEY and CDR2 is SVGAGI in the germline V gene. The CDR3 DNA reads TGTGCCAGCAGAGGAAGGAGGACCTATAATTCACCCCTCCACTTT. Amino acid sequence: CASRGRRTYNSPLHF.

This clonotype has at least ten counts. The rearrangement uses TRBV7-2 and TRBJ1-3, with 10 positions matching TRBD1. Germline V lookup: CDR1 SGHTA, CDR2 FQGNSA. There are 16 residues in the CDR3. After removal of 3 bases from V and 2 bases from J, the junction contained 4 bases not matched to a gene. The CDR3 DNA reads as TGTGCCAGCAGCTTGGAGGGACAGGGGACTGGAAACACCATATATTTT. This sequence encodes CASSLEGQGTGNTIYF.

This chain joins TRBV15 and TRBJ1-1; D is unresolved. The CDR3 is made up of 13 amino acids. Germline assignment: CDR1 LNHNV and CDR2 YYDKDF (reference sequence). Trimming pared 2 bases from V and 1 base from J, leaving 5 bases between. CDR3 sequence reads: CATSRSQNTEAFF. DNA of the CDR3: TGTGCCACCAGCAGATCGCAGAACACTGAAGCTTTCTTT.

This clonotype was counted at least ten times. The V call is TRBV20-1, the J call TRBJ2-7; the D gene is possibly TRBD2 (5 bases). The CDR3 contains 16 residues. Trimming removed 4 bases from V and 6 bases from J, with 25 bases in between. Germline lookup yields CDR1 DFQATT and CDR2 SNEGSKA (reference sequence). CDR3 in DNA: TGCAGTGCTACTTTTCCGAGGATCGGCTCGGCGGGCGAGCAGTACTTC. Its translation is CSATFPRIGSAGEQYF.